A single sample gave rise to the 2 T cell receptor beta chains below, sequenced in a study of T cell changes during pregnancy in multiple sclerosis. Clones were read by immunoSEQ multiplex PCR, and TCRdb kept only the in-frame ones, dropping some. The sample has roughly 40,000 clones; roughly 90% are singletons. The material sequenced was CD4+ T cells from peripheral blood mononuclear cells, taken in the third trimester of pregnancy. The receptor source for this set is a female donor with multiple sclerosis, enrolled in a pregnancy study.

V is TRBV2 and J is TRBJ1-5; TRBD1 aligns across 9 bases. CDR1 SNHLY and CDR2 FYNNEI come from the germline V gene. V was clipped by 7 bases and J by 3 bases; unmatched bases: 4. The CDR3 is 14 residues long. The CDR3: CASTGQGPNQPQHF. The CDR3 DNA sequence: TGTGCCAGCACGGGACAGGGACCCAATCAGCCCCAGCATTTT.

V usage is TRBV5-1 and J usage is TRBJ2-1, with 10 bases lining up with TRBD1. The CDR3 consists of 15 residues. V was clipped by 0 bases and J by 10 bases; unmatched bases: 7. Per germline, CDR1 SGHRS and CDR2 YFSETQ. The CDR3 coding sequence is TGCGCCAGCAGCTTGGACGGACAGGGGGTTCGGGAGCAGTTCTTC. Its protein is CASSLDGQGVREQFF.